This T cell receptor beta chain is from a study of CD8+CD57+ T cells in acquired aplastic anemia. The CDR3 consists of 14 residues. V was pared by 4 bases and J by 10 bases, with 9 bases of the junction left unmatched. Looked up from germline, CDR1 is LGHNA and CDR2 is YNFKEQ. Individuals selected for sequencing had exhibited CD8+CD57+ cell expansion on flow cytometry. All participating patients were living with severe acquired aplastic anemia. This clonotype showed up just a few times. A much larger clone lies a single base off, so this may be a read error. TCR beta VDJ and CDR3 profiling used genomic DNA as template. TCRdb ran MiXCR on the reads and lists one entry per CDR3 protein. The sample contains around 190,000 distinct CDR3 sequences, 45% to 60% of which appear only once.

The rearrangement links TRBV4-2 to TRBJ1-2, with 10 bases lining up with TRBD1. This clonotype originated in a human donor with aplastic anemia. Sequencing used sorted CD4+, CD8+, or CD8+CD57+ T cells (not recorded which) from PBMCs. As DNA, the CDR3 is TGTGCCAGCAGCCCCCCCGGACAGGGGGATGACTACACCTTC. Residues: CASSPPGQGDDYTF.